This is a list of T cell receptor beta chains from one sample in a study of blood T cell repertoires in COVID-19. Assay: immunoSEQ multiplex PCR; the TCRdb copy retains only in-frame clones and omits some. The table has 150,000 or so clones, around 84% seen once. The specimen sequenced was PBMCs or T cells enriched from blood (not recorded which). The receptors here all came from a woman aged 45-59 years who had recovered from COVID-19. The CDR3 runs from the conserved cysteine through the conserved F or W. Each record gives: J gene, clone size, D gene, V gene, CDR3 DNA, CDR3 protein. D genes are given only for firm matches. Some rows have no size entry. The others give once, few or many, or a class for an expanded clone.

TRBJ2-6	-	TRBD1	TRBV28	TGTGCCAGCAGCAGGACAGGGACTTCTGGGGCCAACGTCCTGACTTTC	CASSRTGTSGANVLTF
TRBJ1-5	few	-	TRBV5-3	TGTGCCAGAAGACGGGGAAACAATCAGCCCCAGCATTTT	CARRRGNNQPQHF
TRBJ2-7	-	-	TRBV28	TGTGCCAGCAGTTCACCCGCGATGGGCCTCTACGAGCAGTACTTC	CASSSPAMGLYEQYF
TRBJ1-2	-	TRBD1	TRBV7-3	TGTGCCAGCAGCTTAGGGGACAGGGGCGGCTACACCTTC	CASSLGDRGGYTF
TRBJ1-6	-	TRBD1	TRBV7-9	TGTGCCAGCAGCCTGCGGACAGGCTTCAATTCACCCCTCCACTTT	CASSLRTGFNSPLHF
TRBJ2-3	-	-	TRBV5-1	TGCGCCAGCAGCTTGGCTACAGATACGCAGTATTTT	CASSLATDTQYF
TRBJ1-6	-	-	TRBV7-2	TGTGCCAGCAGCCGCGGCTTGAGGGCTGGGTCACCCCTCCACTTT	CASSRGLRAGSPLHF
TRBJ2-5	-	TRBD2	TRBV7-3	TGTGCCAGCAGCTTAACCGGGAGGGCATGGGAGACCCAGTACTTC	CASSLTGRAWETQYF
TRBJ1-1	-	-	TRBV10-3	TGTGCCATCAGTGAGGGAGTTGGAGGGACTGAAGCTTTCTTT	CAISEGVGGTEAFF
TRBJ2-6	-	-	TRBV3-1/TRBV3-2	TGTGCCAGCAGCCGTCCCGGGAGCTCTGGGGCCAACGTCCTGACTTTC	CASSRPGSSGANVLTF
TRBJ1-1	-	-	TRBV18	TGTGCCAGCTCCCTACTAGAACCAGGGGTGAACACTGAAGCTTTCTTT	CASSLLEPGVNTEAFF
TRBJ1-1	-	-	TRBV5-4	TGTGCCAGCAGCTCCGGAGGGGCCAGGGCTTTCTTT	CASSSGGARAFF
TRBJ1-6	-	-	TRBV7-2	TGTGCCAGCAGCTTAGGTTTGGCGGGGAGGAATTCACCCCTCCACTTT	CASSLGLAGRNSPLHF
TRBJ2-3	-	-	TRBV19	TGTGCCAGCAGGAAAGGAGGGGATTATTTAGATACGCAGTATTTT	CASRKGGDYLDTQYF
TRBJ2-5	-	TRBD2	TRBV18	TGTGCCAGCTCACCAGGACTAGCGGGGGACGGGGAGACCCAGTACTTC	CASSPGLAGDGETQYF
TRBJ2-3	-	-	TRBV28	TGTGCCAGCACCCCCCTTAGCGGTACTAGCACAGATACGCAGTATTTT	CASTPLSGTSTDTQYF
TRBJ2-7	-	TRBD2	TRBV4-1	TGCGCCAGCAGCCGAGATCACAGACCGGGACTAGCGGACTCCTACGAGCAGTACTTC	CASSRDHRPGLADSYEQYF
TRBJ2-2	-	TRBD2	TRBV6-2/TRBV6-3	TGTGCCAGCAGTCCCGGGAGGGCCGGGGAGCTGTTTTTT	CASSPGRAGELFF
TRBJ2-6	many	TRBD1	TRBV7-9	TGTGCCAGCAGTTCAACACCGGGACAGGGTAACTCTGGGGCCAACGTCCTGACTTTC	CASSSTPGQGNSGANVLTF
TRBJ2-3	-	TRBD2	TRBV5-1	TGCGCCAGCAGCTTGCCGGGACTAGCGGGGACAGATACGCAGTATTTT	CASSLPGLAGTDTQYF
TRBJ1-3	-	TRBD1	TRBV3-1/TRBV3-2	TGTGCCAGCAGCCAAGAGGGGACAGCCTCTGGAAACACCATATATTTT	CASSQEGTASGNTIYF
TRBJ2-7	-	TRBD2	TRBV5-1	TGCGCCAGCAGCCGAGCTAGCGGGGGCTACGAGCAGTACTTC	CASSRASGGYEQYF
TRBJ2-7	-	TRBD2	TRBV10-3	TGTGCCATCAGTGAGTCGGGGACTAGCGGGGGCGAGCAGTACTTC	CAISESGTSGGEQYF
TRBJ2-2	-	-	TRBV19	TGTGCCAGTAGTATTTCCCCAGTCACCGGGGAGCTGTTTTTT	CASSISPVTGELFF